A single sample is the source of the 32 T cell receptor beta chains below, sequenced in a study of cytotoxic CD8 clonotypes in ibrutinib-treated CLL. Using immunoSEQ multiplex PCR, the repertoire was profiled, and TCRdb retains in-frame clones only, with some absent. Here the sample spans some 84,000 clones, 86% being singletons. The specimen comprised PBMCs, sampled before ibrutinib treatment. The receptors were sampled from a human donor with chronic lymphocytic leukemia.

The V gene is TRBV7-9, the J gene TRBJ1-2; no clear D. The germline gives CDR1 SEHNR, CDR2 FQNEAQ (reference sequence). Trimming cost V 2 bases and J 4 bases, with 8 bases left between them. There are 13 residues in the CDR3. This chain's CDR3 is CASSLNMFYGYTF. The CDR3 region has the DNA TGTGCCAGCAGCTTAAACATGTTCTATGGCTACACCTTC.

The chain links TRBV7-8 to TRBJ2-7, with 11 positions matching TRBD2. Germline CDR1 is SGHVS and CDR2 is FQNEAQ. The CDR3 is 16 amino acids. Trimming took 1 base from V and 1 from J; bases not matched to a gene: 3. Here the CDR3 DNA reads TGTGCCAGCAGCTTAGATAGCGGGAGGGGATCCTACGAGCAGTACTTC. Translation: CASSLDSGRGSYEQYF.

The CDR3 bases are TGTGCCAGCAGCCAATGGACCGGGGAAGAGACCCAGTACTTC. This codes for CASSQWTGEETQYF. The V call is TRBV7-2, the J call TRBJ2-5, with D tentatively TRBD2 (5 bases). V lost 5 bases to trimming and J lost 3 bases, with 13 bases between them. Looked up from germline, CDR1 is SGHTA and CDR2 is FQGNSA. The CDR3 consists of 14 residues. The variable domain in full, completed from reference TRBV7-2 and TRBJ2-5, reads GAGVSQSPSNKVTEKGKDVELRCDPISGHTALYWYRQSLGQGLEFLIYFQGNSAPDKSGLPSDRFSAERTGGSVSTLTIQRTQQEDSAVYLCASSQWTGEETQYFGPGTRLLVL.

The rearrangement links TRBV6-1 to TRBJ2-7; 9 bases match TRBD1. The CDR3 covers 16 residues. Germline values: CDR1 MNHNS, CDR2 SASEGT. The junction had 13 bases not matched to a gene; V was cut back by 3 bases and J by 7 bases. The CDR3 nucleotides are TGTGCCAGCAGTGATTATGCCGGGACAGGGTCGGGGGAGCAGTACTTC. It encodes CASSDYAGTGSGEQYF.

The gene calls are TRBV11-2 and TRBJ2-7; unclear D gene. The germline V gene has CDR1 SGHAT and CDR2 FQNNGV. V was clipped by 4 bases and J by 3 bases, with 16 bases between them. The CDR3 runs 15 residues. The CDR3 sequence: CASSSTTGGFYEQYF. The CDR3 coding sequence is TGTGCCAGCAGCTCCACCACGGGCGGATTCTACGAGCAGTACTTC.

The chain combines TRBV6-6 with TRBJ1-2, with D perhaps matching TRBD1 (5 bases). V lost 4 bases, J lost 6 bases, and 9 bases lay in between. From germline, CDR1 is MNHNY and CDR2 SVGAGI (reference sequence). CDR3 length: 12 amino acids. The CDR3 DNA reads as TGTGCCAGCAGTTTACCGGACAATGGCTACACCTTC. Amino acid sequence: CASSLPDNGYTF.

The chain employs TRBV7-9 and TRBJ1-5, with a tentative D call TRBD1 (6 bases). The CDR3 is made up of 14 amino acids. Germline lookup yields CDR1 SEHNR and CDR2 FQNEAQ (reference sequence). V was clipped by 0 bases and J by 5 bases, with 8 bases between them. CDR3 region: CASSLARGDQPQHF. The CDR3 bases are TGTGCCAGCAGCTTAGCCAGGGGTGATCAGCCCCAGCATTTT.

V gene TRBV5-1 combines with J gene TRBJ1-1; D gene ambiguous. Germline CDR1 is SGHRS and CDR2 is YFSETQ. The V and J ends lost 0 bases and 4 bases respectively, with 10 bases between them. The CDR3 is made up of 14 amino acids. The CDR3, as DNA: TGCGCCAGCAGCTTGGTACGGGTGACCACTGAAGCTTTCTTT. Protein product: CASSLVRVTTEAFF.

V gene TRBV4-3 combines with J gene TRBJ2-2; the D is unclear. CDR3 length equals 15 residues. The V gene lost 1 base and the J gene lost 1 base, with 7 bases spanning the gap. Germline V gene data show CDR1 as LGHNA and CDR2 as YSLEER. As DNA, the CDR3 is TGCGCCAGCAGCCAAGTGGCAGGGAACACCGGGGAGCTGTTTTTT. Its translation: CASSQVAGNTGELFF.

The chain couples TRBV6-1 to TRBJ2-1, with a weak D call TRBD2 (5 bases). Germline CDR1 reads MNHNS; CDR2 reads SASEGT. Trimming shortened V by 8 bases and J by 8 bases, and 10 bases separated the two germline ends. The CDR3 contains 11 residues. The CDR3: CASRFSDEQFF. The DNA of the CDR3 is TGTGCCAGCCGCTTTAGCGATGAGCAGTTCTTC.

The genes are TRBV5-1 and TRBJ1-2; TRBD1 is a possible D gene (5 bases). V lost 0 bases and J lost 3, with 12 bases in between. Per the germline V gene, CDR1 is SGHRS and CDR2 is YFSETQ. The CDR3 sequence is 15 residues long. CDR3 protein: CASSLVADSYYGYTF. Written as DNA, the CDR3 is TGCGCCAGCAGCTTGGTCGCCGACAGCTACTATGGCTACACCTTC.

The genes are TRBV20-1 and TRBJ2-1; D is uncertain. V shed 6 bases and J shed 0 bases, with 0 bases lying between them. Looked up from germline, CDR1 is DFQATT and CDR2 is SNEGSKA (reference sequence). The CDR3 spans 10 residues. CDR3 residues: CSASYNEQFF. The CDR3 nucleotides are TGCAGTGCCTCCTACAATGAGCAGTTCTTC.

The chain employs TRBV4-1 and TRBJ1-2; D not certain. Germline assignment: CDR1 MGHRA and CDR2 YSYEKL. V gave up 1 base and J gave up 4 bases, with 10 bases separating them. The CDR3 contains 14 residues. CDR3 sequence (DNA): TGCGCCAGCAGCCAAGTCATATCGTTCTATGGCTACACCTTC. It yields the protein CASSQVISFYGYTF.

The chain is built from TRBV9 and TRBJ1-3, with 8 bases identical to TRBD1. The CDR3 extends over 16 amino acids. Trimming at V came to 3 bases and at J to 3 bases, leaving 8 bases not matched to a gene. Germline V gene lookup returns CDR1 SGDLS and CDR2 YYNGEE. The CDR3 nucleotides read TGTGCCAGCAGCGGACGGACAGGGTCTGGTGGAAACACCATATATTTT. It encodes CASSGRTGSGGNTIYF.

The chain links TRBV9 to TRBJ2-5; no clear D gene. The CDR3 is 16 residues long. Trimming shortened V by 0 bases and J by 0 bases, and 12 bases separated the two germline ends. Germline V gene lookup returns CDR1 SGDLS and CDR2 YYNGEE. In nucleotides, the CDR3 is TGTGCCAGCAGCGTAGGATCAACGTCCCACCAAGAGACCCAGTACTTC. This sequence encodes CASSVGSTSHQETQYF.

The chain combines TRBV7-9 with TRBJ2-7; possibly TRBD1 for D (5 bases). Trimming removed 4 bases from V and 3 bases from J, with 16 bases in between. Germline assignment: CDR1 SEHNR and CDR2 FQNEAQ (reference sequence). The CDR3 is made up of 15 amino acids. The CDR3, as DNA: TGTGCCAGCAGCTACGGGCAGGGCGGTTTCTACGAGCAGTACTTC. Its protein product is CASSYGQGGFYEQYF.

Here the CDR3 reads CASSVESTGQETQYF. In DNA, the CDR3 is TGTGCCAGCAGCGTAGAGTCCACGGGACAAGAGACCCAGTACTTC. The chain couples TRBV9 to TRBJ2-5; D perhaps matches TRBD2 (5 bases). The CDR3 runs 15 residues. Trimming removed 0 bases from V and 2 bases from J, with 11 bases in between. CDR1 and CDR2 (germline): SGDLS, YYNGEE.

This chain uses TRBV7-2 with TRBJ1-3, with 7 bases matching TRBD1. CDR3 length: 18 amino acids. With V trimmed by 2 bases and J by 7 bases, 17 bases remained unmatched. CDR1 is SGHTA and CDR2 is FQGNSA in the germline V gene. The CDR3 protein is CASSLTLIIDREVNTIYF. The DNA for the CDR3 is TGTGCCAGCAGCTTAACCTTGATAATCGACAGGGAGGTGAACACCATATATTTT.

V usage is TRBV7-2 and J usage is TRBJ2-7; the match to TRBD2 covers 7 bases. CDR3 length: 14 residues. The germline gives CDR1 SGHTA, CDR2 FQGNSA. The V segment lost 3 bases and the J segment 2 bases; nucleotides outside the gene matches: 4. This chain's CDR3 is CASSLGRATYEQYF. CDR3 nucleotides: TGTGCCAGCAGCTTGGGGAGGGCGACCTACGAGCAGTACTTC. The full variable domain, its missing parts supplied by reference TRBV7-2 and TRBJ2-7, is GAGVSQSPSNKVTEKGKDVELRCDPISGHTALYWYRQSLGQGLEFLIYFQGNSAPDKSGLPSDRFSAERTGGSVSTLTIQRTQQEDSAVYLCASSLGRATYEQYFGPGTRLTVT.

Comments on this clone: Other DNA sequences in this specimen translate into the identical CDR3. The CDR3 region is CASSLKQNQPQHF. CDR3 DNA: TGTGCCAGCAGCTTAAAACAGAATCAGCCCCAGCATTTT. The rearrangement uses TRBV7-8 and TRBJ1-5; D remains ambiguous. CDR1 and CDR2 from the germline V gene are SGHVS and FQNEAQ. Trimming left V 2 bases short and J 4 bases short, with 6 bases between. This CDR3 has 13 amino acids.

V is TRBV5-6 and J is TRBJ1-2, with 9 bases aligning to TRBD1. The V and J ends lost 6 bases and 4 bases, in that order; junction bases with no gene match: 7. Germline loops: CDR1 SGHDT, CDR2 YYEEEE. The CDR3 sequence is 14 residues long. CDR3 coding DNA: TGTGCCAGCACCCCAACAGGGGGCGGCTATGGCTACACCTTC. It is translated as CASTPTGGGYGYTF.

CDR3 nucleotide sequence: TGTGCCAGCAACGGGAACTGGCACAATGAGCAGTTCTTC. Its protein product is CASNGNWHNEQFF. The J gene is TRBJ2-1, the V gene TRBV7-2; possible D gene TRBD2, 5 bases. Germline CDR1 SGHTA, CDR2 FQGNSA. The germline V and J ends were trimmed by 7 bases and 5 bases, with 12 bases remaining between them. There are 13 residues in the CDR3.

The rearrangement joins TRBV21-1 to TRBJ1-2; no check of the table's D call, TRBD1, against the DNA was made. TRBV21-1 represents a pseudogene. This CDR3 contains 16 residues. CDR3 protein: CASSKGPGQGPYGYTF. The CDR3 DNA follows: TGTGCCAGCAGCAAAGGCCCCGGACAGGGGCCCTATGGCTACACCTTC.

This chain connects TRBV6-5 to TRBJ1-5, with 7 positions matching TRBD1. The CDR3 is made up of 15 amino acids. The trim removed 5 bases at V and 5 bases at J, leaving 9 bases unmatched. Germline loops: CDR1 MNHEY, CDR2 SVGAGI. CDR3 sequence (DNA): TGTGCCAGCAGTCACAACAGGGGTAGGGATCAGCCCCAGCATTTT. As protein: CASSHNRGRDQPQHF.

The table lists this clone with a few counts. This chain links TRBV30 with TRBJ1-1, with 7 bases aligning to TRBD1. The CDR3 is 13 residues long. V lost 0 bases and J lost 9; bases outside the gene matches: 7. The germline V gene encodes CDR1 GTSNPN and CDR2 SVGIG (reference sequence). CDR3 in amino acids: CAWSVQGSLKAFF. The CDR3 coding sequence is TGTGCCTGGAGTGTACAGGGGTCTCTGAAAGCTTTCTTT. Together with reference TRBV30 and TRBJ1-1, the CDR3 gives the full variable domain: SQTIHQWPATLVQPVGSPLSLECTVEGTSNPNLYWYRQAAGRGLQLLFYSVGIGQISSEVPQNLSASRPQDRQFILSSKKLLLSDSGFYLCAWSVQGSLKAFFGQGTRLTVV.

The V and J genes are TRBV19 and TRBJ1-5, with a weak D call TRBD1 (6 bases). The V and J ends lost 6 bases and 1 base respectively, with 13 bases between them. The CDR3 has 15 residues. Germline-derived CDR1 and CDR2 are LNHDA and SQIVND (reference sequence). The CDR3 spells CASSQGGGSNQPQHF. Written as DNA, the CDR3 is TGTGCCAGTAGCCAAGGAGGGGGGAGCAATCAGCCCCAGCATTTT.

The chain is built from TRBV29-1 and TRBJ1-4; D is perhaps TRBD1 (5 bases). The germline CDR1 and CDR2 sequences are SQVTM and ANQGSEA. The CDR3 is 13 residues long. Trimming took 5 bases from V and 7 from J, leaving 14 bases between them. DNA of the CDR3: TGCAGCGTTTCGTCGCGCGGGGCTGAAAAACTGTTTTTT. Protein sequence: CSVSSRGAEKLFF. The full variable domain, completed using reference TRBV29-1 and TRBJ1-4, is SAVISQKPSRDICQRGTSLTIQCQVDSQVTMMFWYRQQPGQSLTLIATANQGSEATYESGFVIDKFPISRPNLTFSTLTVSNMSPEDSSIYLCSVSSRGAEKLFFGSGTQLSVL.

This rearrangement joins TRBV19 to TRBJ2-7; D tentatively reads TRBD1 or TRBD2 (5 bases each). This CDR3 has 14 residues. Per germline, CDR1 LNHDA and CDR2 SQIVND (reference sequence). V gave up 3 bases and J gave up 3 bases, with 12 bases separating them. The CDR3 spells CASSILGTDYEQYF. In DNA, the CDR3 is TGTGCCAGTAGTATTCTTGGGACGGACTACGAGCAGTACTTC.

The chain couples TRBV20-1 to TRBJ2-5; 7 bases match TRBD1. This CDR3 is built from 11 residues. The germline CDR1 and CDR2 sequences are DFQATT and SNEGSKA (reference sequence). The CDR3 DNA follows: TGCGGGGGACAGAACCAAGAGACCCAGTACTTC. Protein sequence: CGGQNQETQYF.

The V call is TRBV5-1, the J call TRBJ2-5; 8 nucleotides match TRBD2. The CDR3 loop spans 16 amino acids. CDR1 SGHRS and CDR2 YFSETQ come from the germline V gene. J was trimmed by 1 base and V by 7 bases; bases with no gene match: 12. The CDR3 DNA follows: TGCGCCAGCGAGGAAGCGGGAGCGGTTAGCCAAGAGACCCAGTACTTC. Translating it yields CASEEAGAVSQETQYF.

DNA of the CDR3: TGTGCCAGCAGTGAAAGACAGCACATGAACACTGAAGCTTTCTTT. Encoded protein: CASSERQHMNTEAFF. This sequence joins TRBV6-1 and TRBJ1-1; tentatively, D is TRBD1 (5 bases). This CDR3 contains 15 residues. Germline assignment: CDR1 MNHNS and CDR2 SASEGT. Trimming left V 2 bases short and J 0 bases short, with 10 bases between.

This clone was observed once. The V call is TRBV5-5, the J call TRBJ1-4; 8 bases are shared with TRBD1. Germline loops: CDR1 SGHKS, CDR2 YYEKEE (reference sequence). The CDR3 has 18 residues. After removal of 1 base from V and 7 bases from J, the junction contained 15 bases not matched to a gene. The CDR3 sequence is CASSLLAWTGKGSEKLFF. The CDR3 nucleotides are TGTGCCAGCAGCTTGTTGGCCTGGACAGGGAAGGGGAGTGAAAAACTGTTTTTT.